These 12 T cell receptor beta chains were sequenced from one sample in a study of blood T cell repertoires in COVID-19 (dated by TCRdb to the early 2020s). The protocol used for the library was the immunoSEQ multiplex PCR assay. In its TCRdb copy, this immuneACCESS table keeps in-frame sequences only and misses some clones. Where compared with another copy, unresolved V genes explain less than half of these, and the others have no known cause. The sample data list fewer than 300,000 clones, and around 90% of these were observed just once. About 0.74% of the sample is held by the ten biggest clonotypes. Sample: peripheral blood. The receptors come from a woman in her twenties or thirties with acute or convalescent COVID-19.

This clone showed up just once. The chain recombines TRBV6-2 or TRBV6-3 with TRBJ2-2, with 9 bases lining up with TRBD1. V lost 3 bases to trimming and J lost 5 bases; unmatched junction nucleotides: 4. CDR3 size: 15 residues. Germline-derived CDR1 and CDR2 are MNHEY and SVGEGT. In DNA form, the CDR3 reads TGTGCCAGCAGTTATTGGGGACAGGGAACCGGGGAGCTGTTTTTT. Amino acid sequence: CASSYWGQGTGELFF.

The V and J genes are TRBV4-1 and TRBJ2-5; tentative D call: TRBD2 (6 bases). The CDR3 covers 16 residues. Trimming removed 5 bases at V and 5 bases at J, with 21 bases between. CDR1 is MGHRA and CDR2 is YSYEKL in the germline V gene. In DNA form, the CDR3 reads TGCGCCAGCAGCACAAGTGGCGGGACGAGGAGGGAGACCCAGTACTTC. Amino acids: CASSTSGGTRRETQYF.

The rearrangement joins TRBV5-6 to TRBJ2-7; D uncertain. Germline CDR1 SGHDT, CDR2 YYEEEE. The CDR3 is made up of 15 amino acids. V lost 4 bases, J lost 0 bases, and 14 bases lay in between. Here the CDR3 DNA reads TGTGCCAGCAGCCCCGACATCCTTAGCTCCTACGAGCAGTACTTC. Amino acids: CASSPDILSSYEQYF.

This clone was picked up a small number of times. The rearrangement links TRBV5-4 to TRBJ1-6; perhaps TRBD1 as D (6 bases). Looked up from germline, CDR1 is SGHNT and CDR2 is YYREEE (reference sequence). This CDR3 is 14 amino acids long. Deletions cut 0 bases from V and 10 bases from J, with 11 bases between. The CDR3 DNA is TGTGCCAGCAGCTTGGACAGGGCCGGCTCACCCCTCCACTTT. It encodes CASSLDRAGSPLHF.

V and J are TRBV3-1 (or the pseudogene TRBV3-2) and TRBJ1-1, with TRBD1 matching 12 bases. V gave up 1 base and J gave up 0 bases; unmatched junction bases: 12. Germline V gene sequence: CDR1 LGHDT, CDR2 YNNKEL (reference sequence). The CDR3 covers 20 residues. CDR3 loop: CASSQAGQGALCGLNTEAFF. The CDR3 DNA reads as TGTGCCAGCAGCCAAGCGGGACAGGGGGCTCTGTGCGGGCTGAACACTGAAGCTTTCTTT.

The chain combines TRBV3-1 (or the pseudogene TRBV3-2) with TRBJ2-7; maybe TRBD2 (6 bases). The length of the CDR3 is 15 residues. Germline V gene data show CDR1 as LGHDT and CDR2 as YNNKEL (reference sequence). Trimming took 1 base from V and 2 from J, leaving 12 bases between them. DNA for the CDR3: TGTGCCAGCAGCCAAGCGTCCGGGAGCCCCTACGAGCAGTACTTC. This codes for CASSQASGSPYEQYF.

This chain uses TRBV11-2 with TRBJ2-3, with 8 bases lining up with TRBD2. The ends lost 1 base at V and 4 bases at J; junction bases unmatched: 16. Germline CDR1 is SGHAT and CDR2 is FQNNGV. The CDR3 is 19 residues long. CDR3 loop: CASSLVGGFSGRFPDTQYF. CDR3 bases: TGTGCCAGCAGCTTAGTAGGAGGTTTCAGCGGGAGATTCCCAGATACGCAGTATTTT.

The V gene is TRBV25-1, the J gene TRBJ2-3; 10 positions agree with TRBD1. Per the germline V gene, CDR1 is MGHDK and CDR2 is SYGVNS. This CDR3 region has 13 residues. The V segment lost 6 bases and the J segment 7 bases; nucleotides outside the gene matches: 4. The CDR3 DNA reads TGTGCCAGCAGAGGACAGGGGGAAAATACGCAGTATTTT. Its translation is CASRGQGENTQYF.

The CDR3 DNA sequence: TGTGCCAGCAGCTTAGATCAATCTGGACAGGGGATCTCTGGAAACACCATATATTTT. Encoded protein: CASSLDQSGQGISGNTIYF. The V gene is TRBV7-6, the J gene TRBJ1-3; 9 bases map to TRBD1. V gave up 1 base and J gave up 0 bases; unmatched junction bases: 10. The CDR3 covers 19 residues. Germline CDR1 SGHVS, CDR2 FNYEAQ.

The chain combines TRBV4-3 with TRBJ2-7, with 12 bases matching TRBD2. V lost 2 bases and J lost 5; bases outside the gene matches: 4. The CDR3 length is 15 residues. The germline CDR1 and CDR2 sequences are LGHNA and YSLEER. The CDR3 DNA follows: TGCGCCAGCAGCCAACGACTAGCGGGAGCCCACGAGCAGTACTTC. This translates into CASSQRLAGAHEQYF.

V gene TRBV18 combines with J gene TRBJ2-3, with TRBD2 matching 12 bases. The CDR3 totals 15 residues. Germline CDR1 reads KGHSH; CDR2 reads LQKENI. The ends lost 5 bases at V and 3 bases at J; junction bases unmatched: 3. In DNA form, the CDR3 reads TGTGCCAGCTCAAAGACTAGCGGGGGAACAGATACGCAGTATTTT. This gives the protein CASSKTSGGTDTQYF.

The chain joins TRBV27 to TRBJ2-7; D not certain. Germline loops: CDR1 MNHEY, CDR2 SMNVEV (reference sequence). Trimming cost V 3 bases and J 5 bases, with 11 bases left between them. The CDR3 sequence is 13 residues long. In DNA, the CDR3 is TGTGCCAGCAGTTTTGGTCAGGCCCACGAGCAGTACTTC. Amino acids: CASSFGQAHEQYF.